The 20 T cell receptor beta chains below come from one sample, sequenced in a study of cytomegalovirus exposure and HLA in healthy donors. Vbeta (60) and Jbeta (13) primers were used in the PCR. The assay was immunoSEQ multiplex PCR, and TCRdb's table has in-frame clones only and misses some. In the table there are about 170,000 clones, 79% of which are singletons. Source material: PBMCs. The receptors were sampled from a woman aged 50 to 65 in good health and CMV-seronegative.

The V and J genes are TRBV6-1 and TRBJ2-2; 16 bases map to TRBD2. The V gene's germline CDR1 is MNHNS and CDR2 SASEGT. The J segment lost 0 bases and the V segment lost 3 bases, leaving 1 base of the junction unmatched. The CDR3 contains 18 residues. The CDR3 sequence is CASSEGLAGGANTGELFF. DNA of the CDR3: TGTGCCAGCAGTGAGGGACTAGCGGGGGGGGCGAACACCGGGGAGCTGTTTTTT.

The J gene is TRBJ1-5, the V gene TRBV7-6, with D perhaps matching TRBD1 (5 bases). The CDR3 has 16 amino acids. V dropped 1 base and J dropped 3 bases, with 13 bases sitting between them. CDR1 is SGHVS and CDR2 is FNYEAQ in the germline V gene. The CDR3 DNA reads TGTGCCAGCAGCTTAGGGCAGGGAGGGACCAATCAGCCCCAGCATTTT. Its protein product is CASSLGQGGTNQPQHF.

The V and J genes are TRBV15 and TRBJ2-2; 13 bases agree with TRBD2. V shed 3 bases, J shed 7 bases, and the junction held 8 bases outside the gene matches. Germline V CDR1 and CDR2: LNHNV, YYDKDF (reference sequence). This CDR3 has 17 amino acids. CDR3 amino acids: CATSRVGLAGMGGELFF. DNA for the CDR3: TGTGCCACCAGCAGGGTGGGACTAGCGGGAATGGGCGGGGAGCTGTTTTTT.

The chain employs TRBV7-2 and TRBJ2-1, with D tentatively TRBD1 (6 bases). V lost 5 bases, J lost 0 bases, and 17 bases lay in between. CDR1 SGHTA and CDR2 FQGNSA come from the germline V gene. The length of the CDR3 is 17 residues. CDR3: CASSLTQGYGSYNEQFF. CDR3 sequence (DNA): TGTGCCAGCAGCCTAACCCAGGGGTATGGCTCCTACAATGAGCAGTTCTTC.

V gene TRBV7-2 combines with J gene TRBJ2-7; 7 bases line up with TRBD1. CDR1 is SGHTA and CDR2 is FQGNSA in the germline V gene. This CDR3 is built from 15 residues. Trimming removed 5 bases from V and 6 bases from J; junction bases left unmatched: 13. CDR3 region: CASSLKRQGTREQYF. The CDR3 DNA sequence: TGTGCCAGCAGCCTCAAACGACAGGGTACCCGCGAGCAGTACTTC. The full variable domain, completed using reference TRBV7-2 and TRBJ2-7, is GAGVSQSPSNKVTEKGKDVELRCDPISGHTALYWYRQSLGQGLEFLIYFQGNSAPDKSGLPSDRFSAERTGGSVSTLTIQRTQQEDSAVYLCASSLKRQGTREQYFGPGTRLTVT.

This rearrangement joins TRBV6-1 to TRBJ2-2, with 9 bases aligning to TRBD2. CDR3 length: 17 amino acids. Germline CDR1 and CDR2: MNHNS and SASEGT. V dropped 4 bases and J dropped 2; count of bases not matched to a gene: 8. CDR3 sequence reads: CASSAASGGPNTGELFF. The DNA of the CDR3 is TGTGCCAGCAGTGCGGCCAGCGGGGGGCCTAACACCGGGGAGCTGTTTTTT.

V is TRBV2 and J is TRBJ2-2, with TRBD1 as a possible D gene (5 bases). The CDR3 runs to 14 residues. Germline V gives CDR1 SNHLY, CDR2 FYNNEI. V dropped 9 bases and J dropped 7 bases, with 18 bases sitting between them. The CDR3 DNA sequence: TGTGCCAGACTCGAGTCGGACAAAGGCGGGGAGCTGTTTTTT. Its protein is CARLESDKGGELFF.

The chain uses TRBV9 and TRBJ2-5; 13 nucleotides agree with TRBD2. CDR3 length: 18 amino acids. Looked up from germline, CDR1 is SGDLS and CDR2 is YYNGEE. V dropped 0 bases and J dropped 5; count of bases not matched to a gene: 10. The CDR3: CASSVGPTSGRAGETQYF. CDR3 in DNA: TGTGCCAGCAGCGTAGGCCCCACTAGCGGGAGGGCCGGGGAGACCCAGTACTTC. The whole variable domain, filled in from reference TRBV9 and TRBJ2-5, reads DSGVTQTPKHLITATGQRVTLRCSPRSGDLSVYWYQQSLDQGLQFLIQYYNGEERAKGNILERFSAQQFPDLHSELNLSSLELGDSALYFCASSVGPTSGRAGETQYFGPGTRLLVL.

This clone was seen just once. The gene calls are TRBV7-3 and TRBJ1-2; TRBD1 agrees at 8 bases. CDR1 is SGHTA and CDR2 is FQGTGA in the germline V gene. CDR3 length equals 16 residues. J gave up 8 bases and V 5 bases, and 16 bases lay outside the gene matches. CDR3 DNA sequence: TGTGCCAGCAGCCGAAGAGGACAGGGCGCGTTGGGAGGCTACACCTTC. Translation gives CASSRRGQGALGGYTF.

A single count supports this clone. The chain links TRBV28 to TRBJ1-5; 7 bases fit TRBD1. The CDR3 length is 14 residues. V shed 3 bases and J 10 bases; nucleotides not matched to a gene: 9. Germline-derived CDR1 and CDR2 are MDHEN and SYDVKM. This CDR3 reads CASSFGRGYFPQHF. CDR3 sequence (DNA): TGTGCCAGCAGTTTTGGCAGGGGGTACTTCCCCCAGCATTTT. The whole variable domain, remainder taken from reference TRBV28 and TRBJ1-5, is DVKVTQSSRYLVKRTGEKVFLECVQDMDHENMFWYRQDPGLGLRLIYFSYDVKMKEKGDIPEGYSVSREKKERFSLILESASTNQTSMYLCASSFGRGYFPQHFGDGTRLSIL.

The chain couples TRBV2 to TRBJ2-7, with 14 bases identical to TRBD2. There are 13 residues in the CDR3. Trimming took 10 bases from V and 3 from J; bases not matched to a gene: 2. Germline CDR1 is SNHLY and CDR2 is FYNNEI. DNA for the CDR3: TGTGCCATGGGACTAGCGGGAGTCTACGAGCAGTACTTC. Translated: CAMGLAGVYEQYF.

This chain uses TRBV5-1 with TRBJ2-2, with a possible D match to TRBD1 (6 bases). Germline CDR1 is SGHRS and CDR2 is YFSETQ. The V and J ends lost 0 bases and 3 bases respectively, with 9 bases between them. The CDR3 has 15 residues. CDR3 protein: CASSLGQADTGELFF. In DNA form, the CDR3 reads TGCGCCAGCAGCTTGGGACAGGCGGACACCGGGGAGCTGTTTTTT.

This chain links TRBV12-2 with TRBJ2-3; TRBD1 is the table's D call, not checked against the DNA. TRBV12-2 is termed a pseudogene. The CDR3 sequence is 16 residues long. The DNA of the CDR3 is TGTGCAAGTCGCACCCACCCAAGGGGCTTCACAGATACGCAGTATTTT. This codes for CASRTHPRGFTDTQYF.

This rearrangement joins TRBV4-3 to TRBJ2-7; no firm D call. The length of the CDR3 is 16 residues. The V gene lost 0 bases and the J gene lost 0 bases, with 12 bases spanning the gap. Germline V gene data show CDR1 as LGHNA and CDR2 as YSLEER. CDR3 region: CASSQEYAISSYEQYF. In DNA form, the CDR3 reads TGCGCCAGCAGCCAAGAGTACGCGATTAGCTCCTACGAGCAGTACTTC.

This clone turned up a few times. The chain links TRBV28 to TRBJ2-7; 8 bases line up with TRBD1. Trimming at V came to 6 bases and at J to 6 bases, leaving 7 bases not matched to a gene. Germline-derived CDR1 and CDR2 are MDHEN and SYDVKM. This CDR3 has 13 amino acids. The CDR3 DNA reads as TGTGCCAGCAGCCGCGGACAGGGAAGCGAGCAGTACTTC. It translates to CASSRGQGSEQYF.

The J gene is TRBJ2-1, the V gene TRBV7-6; 7 nucleotides line up with TRBD2. The CDR3 runs to 15 residues. The V and J ends lost 4 bases and 1 base, in that order; junction bases with no gene match: 4. CDR1 and CDR2 from the germline V gene are SGHVS and FNYEAQ. The CDR3 DNA is TGTGCCAGCAGCTCGGGGGGTGGTTCCTACAATGAGCAGTTCTTC. Residues: CASSSGGGSYNEQFF.

This sequence joins TRBV2 and TRBJ2-3; D unclear. V lost 6 bases to trimming and J lost 6 bases, with 10 bases between them. In germline, CDR1 is SNHLY, CDR2 FYNNEI. This CDR3 spans 12 amino acids. DNA of the CDR3: TGTGCCAGCAGGCCTTTTAGCGATACGCAGTATTTT. Translating gives CASRPFSDTQYF.

The chain uses TRBV15 and TRBJ2-7; D gene unclear. Trimming removed 0 bases from V and 12 bases from J, with 15 bases in between. Germline V gives CDR1 LNHNV, CDR2 YYDKDF (reference sequence). The length of the CDR3 is 13 residues. The CDR3 reads CATSRDTVKPVYF. The CDR3 nucleotides read TGTGCCACCAGCAGAGATACAGTGAAGCCTGTGTACTTC.

The V call is TRBV28, the J call TRBJ2-1, with 7 bases that match TRBD1. Germline V lookup: CDR1 MDHEN, CDR2 SYDVKM. Trimming removed 5 bases from V and 4 bases from J; junction bases left unmatched: 5. The CDR3 has 14 amino acids. For the CDR3, the DNA is TGTGCCAGCAGTACCGGGACAGTATACAATGAGCAGTTCTTC. This gives the protein CASSTGTVYNEQFF.

The V gene is TRBV6-5, the J gene TRBJ1-6; no clear D gene. Germline CDR1 and CDR2: MNHEY and SVGAGI. Trimming stripped 0 bases from V and 5 bases from J, with 5 bases between. The CDR3 runs to 14 residues. This CDR3 is CASSYSSDNSPLHF. Written as DNA, the CDR3 is TGTGCCAGCAGTTACTCGTCTGATAATTCACCCCTCCACTTT.